This T cell receptor (beta chain) was obtained from a study of blood T cell repertoires in COVID-19. Study-level information: The analysed material was cDNA or gDNA that came from T cells, B-cell-depleted T cells, or PBMCs.

Generated by immunoSEQ multiplex PCR, the TCRdb table keeps only in-frame clones and is missing some. Here the sample spans about 78,000 clones, about 92% being singletons. Per the germline V gene, CDR1 is SGHTS and CDR2 is YDEGEE. The CDR3 extends over 14 amino acids. V was pared by 3 bases and J by 2 bases, with 11 bases between. The receptor was derived from a woman aged 45 to 65 in a cohort sampled during active COVID-19. This chain joins TRBV5-8 and TRBJ1-2, with D possibly matching TRBD1 (5 bases). The sequencing input was peripheral blood. The CDR3 nucleotides are TGTGCCAGCAGCTCGACCCCAGGGAACTATGGCTACACCTTC. Protein sequence: CASSSTPGNYGYTF. The complete variable domain, with remaining parts taken from reference TRBV5-8 and TRBJ1-2, reads EAGVTQSPTHLIKTRGQQATLRCSPISGHTSVYWYQQALGLGLQFLLWYDEGEERNRGNFPPRFSGRQFPNYSSELNVNALELEDSALYLCASSSTPGNYGYTFGSGTRLTVV.